This is a list of T cell receptor beta chains from one sample in a study of immune characterization of retroperitoneal liposarcoma. One entry per CDR3 protein results from TCRdb running MiXCR on the PCR reads. The table records 7,700 or so distinct CDR3 sequences, 25% to 35% of them present only once. The material sequenced was blood. These receptors were collected from a male donor with retroperitoneal liposarcoma. CDR3s include the opening cysteine and the closing phenylalanine or tryptophan. The D gene is left open where the match is weak. Expanded clones get a size class; other rows say once, few or many, or leave the size out.

J | size | V | D | DNA | CDR3
TRBJ2-7 | few | TRBV7-2 | . | TGTGCCAGCAGCTTAGGGGGGGGCAGCTCCTACGAGCAGTACTTC | CASSLGGGSSYEQYF
TRBJ2-3 | few | TRBV12-3/TRBV12-4 | . | TGTGCCAGCAGTTTGGCAGGCAACACAGAAACGCAGTATTTT | CASSLAGNTETQYF
TRBJ1-4 | few | TRBV24-1 | . | TGTGCCACCAGTGTAAGGGGGGCCTCCATGCTGGGAGAAAAACTGTTTTTT | CATSVRGASMLGEKLFF
TRBJ2-3 | . | TRBV20-1 | . | TGCAGTGCTAGAACTATCAACCCTAGCACAGATACGCAGTATTTT | CSARTINPSTDTQYF
TRBJ1-2 | few | TRBV12-3/TRBV12-4 | . | TGTGCCAGCAGTTTCTTTAGACAGTCGGGCTACACCTTC | CASSFFRQSGYTF
TRBJ2-7 | . | TRBV12-3/TRBV12-4 | . | TGTGCCAGCAGTTTAGGTGCAGGTACAGCCTACGAGCAGTACTTC | CASSLGAGTAYEQYF
TRBJ2-3 | many | TRBV6-4 | . | TGTGCCAGCTCTTCCAGCGGGACAAGTACAGATACGCAGTATTTT | CASSSSGTSTDTQYF
TRBJ2-3 | medium-sized | TRBV12-3/TRBV12-4 | TRBD2 | TGTGCCAGCAGTCCAGGTTGGGGACTAGCGGGAACAGATACGCAGTATTTT | CASSPGWGLAGTDTQYF
TRBJ2-7 | once | TRBV6-6 | . | TGTGCCAGCAGACCCCTAGCGACCTCCTACGAGCAGTACTTC | CASRPLATSYEQYF
TRBJ2-1 | . | TRBV6-1 | TRBD2 | TGTGCCATTCTGATCCCCGGGGGGGCCGAGTTTAATGAGCAGTTCTTC | CAILIPGGAEFNEQFF
TRBJ1-2 | . | TRBV27 | TRBD1 | TGTGCCAGCAGACTCTCCCCGGGACAGGGGTTGGGTTTGACCTATGGCTACACCTTC | CASRLSPGQGLGLTYGYTF
TRBJ2-7 | many | TRBV6-6 | . | TGTGCCAGCAGTTACTCGACGGGTCCCTACGAGCAGTACTTC | CASSYSTGPYEQYF
TRBJ2-2 | medium-sized | TRBV27 | . | TGTGCCAGCAGTTTCAGGAACACCGGGGAGCTGTTTTTT | CASSFRNTGELFF
TRBJ1-5 | . | TRBV6-1 | . | TGTGCCAGCAGTGAAGTACGGGAAATACAGCCCCAGCATTTT | CASSEVREIQPQHF
TRBJ2-1 | . | TRBV27 | . | TGTGCCAGCCAGAATTCCAGGGGATCGACCTACAATGAGCAGTTCTTC | CASQNSRGSTYNEQFF
TRBJ1-6 | medium-sized | TRBV6-1 | TRBD1 | TGTGCCAGCAGTGAAGGGAGGGGGGGACAGGGCATTTCACCCCTCCACTTT | CASSEGRGGQGISPLHF
TRBJ2-2 | . | TRBV12-3/TRBV12-4 | . | TGTGCCAGGAGGGGTCAGAACACCGGGGAGCTGTTTTTT | CARRGQNTGELFF
TRBJ1-1 | few | TRBV3-1 | . | TGTGCCAGCAGCCAAGTTGGGAACACTGAAGCTTTCTTT | CASSQVGNTEAFF
TRBJ2-7 | . | TRBV6-6 | . | TGTGCCAGCAGCGACCCGACAGATACCTACGAGCAGTACTTC | CASSDPTDTYEQYF
TRBJ2-3 | medium-sized | TRBV27 | TRBD2 | TGTGCCAGCAGTCCTAATAGCGGGAGTATTTCTAGCACAGATACGCAGTATTTT | CASSPNSGSISSTDTQYF
TRBJ2-7 | . | TRBV6-5 | . | TGTGCCAGCATCGGCGTGAGCTCCTACGAGCAGTACTTC | CASIGVSSYEQYF
TRBJ1-3 | . | TRBV6-5 | . | TGTGCCAGCAGTTACTCGAGTCAGGTCCTCTCTGGAAACACCATATATTTT | CASSYSSQVLSGNTIYF
TRBJ2-1 | . | TRBV18 | TRBD2 | TGTGCCAGCTCACCTTTGGGCCGGGGGGACTACAATGAGCAGTTCTTC | CASSPLGRGDYNEQFF
TRBJ2-2 | . | TRBV7-3 | . | TGTGCCAGCAGCTTAACCTCCGCGAGGGTAGGGGAGCTGTTTTTT | CASSLTSARVGELFF
TRBJ2-1 | medium-sized | TRBV6-1 | . | TGTGCCAGCAGTCAGTCTGGACAGGCCTTGGGGAGGAGGTACGAGCAGTTCTTC | CASSQSGQALGRRYEQFF
TRBJ2-5 | . | TRBV9 | TRBD1 | TGTGCCAGCAGCGTAGCCGCCGGGACAGCCCAAGAGACCCAGTACTTC | CASSVAAGTAQETQYF
TRBJ2-1 | few | TRBV7-6 | . | TGTGCCAGCAGCTTAGCGGCGGGACAGCTCTCCTACGAGCAGTTCTTC | CASSLAAGQLSYEQFF
TRBJ1-4 | medium-sized | TRBV6-6 | . | TGTGCCAGCAGCTTATATACAGGCGTCAAGGGGAAACTGTTTTTT | CASSLYTGVKGKLFF
TRBJ2-1 | medium-sized | TRBV10-3 | TRBD2 | TGTGCCATCAGTGAGTCAATCGGTAAAGCGGGAGACGGCTATGGGCGCAATGAGCAGTTCTTC | CAISESIGKAGDGYGRNEQFF
TRBJ2-1 | . | TRBV6-1 | . | TGTGCCAGCAGTGAAGCGGGAACTAGCTACTACAATGAGCAGTTATTC | CASSEAGTSYYNEQLF
TRBJ2-1 | medium-sized | TRBV6-1 | . | TGTGCCAGCAGTGATTGGTTCGAAAAACTAGCTGCTAGCTCCTACAATGAGCAGTTCTTC | CASSDWFEKLAASSYNEQFF
TRBJ2-1 | . | TRBV20-1 | TRBD1 | TGCAGTGCTCCCACCGACAGGGGGCTTTACAATGAGCAGTTCTTC | CSAPTDRGLYNEQFF
TRBJ2-1 | medium-sized | TRBV7-4 | . | TGTGCCAGCAGCCCGAACGGGGGCAATTACTACAATGAGCAGTTCTTC | CASSPNGGNYYNEQFF
TRBJ1-1 | . | TRBV20-1 | . | TGCAGTGCCAGGACAGCCAACACTGAAGCTTTCTTT | CSARTANTEAFF
TRBJ2-1 | medium-sized | TRBV12-3/TRBV12-4 | TRBD2 | TGTGCCAGCAGGGCCGGGACTAGCTACTACAATGAGCAGTTCTTC | CASRAGTSYYNEQFF
TRBJ2-2 | . | TRBV12-3/TRBV12-4 | TRBD2 | TGTGCCAGCAGTCTTGGCGGGAGTGGCACCGGGGAGCTGTTTTTT | CASSLGGSGTGELFF
TRBJ2-5 | . | TRBV10-2 | TRBD2 | TGCGCCAGCAGTGATGTAGCGGGGGGGGCGGGTTTCCAAGAGACCCAGTACTTC | CASSDVAGGAGFQETQYF
TRBJ2-1 | . | TRBV6-1 | TRBD1 | TGTGCCAGCAGTGGACAGGGTAGGGGGCATGAGCAGTTCTTC | CASSGQGRGHEQFF
TRBJ2-4 | . | TRBV7-2 | . | TGTGCCAGCACCCTAAATGGGGCCATTCAGTACTTC | CASTLNGAIQYF
TRBJ2-1 | . | TRBV7-2 | . | TGTGCCAGCAGCTTCCACAATGAGCAGTTCTTC | CASSFHNEQFF
TRBJ2-3 | . | TRBV9 | TRBD2 | TGTGCCAGCAGCCCTAAGCGGGGGGACTCAGATACGCAGTATTTT | CASSPKRGDSDTQYF
TRBJ2-1 | once | TRBV7-2 | . | TGTGCCAGCAGCTTACTGGGGTATGAGCAGTTCTTC | CASSLLGYEQFF
TRBJ2-7 | . | TRBV6-6 | . | TGTGCCTCGCGGGGAGGCCCATCCTACGAGCAGTACTTC | CASRGGPSYEQYF
TRBJ2-3 | . | TRBV7-2 | TRBD1 | TGTGCCAGCAGCGCACGACAGGGGGGGAGCACAGATACGCAGTATTTT | CASSARQGGSTDTQYF
TRBJ1-5 | . | TRBV10-3 | . | TGTGCCATCAGTGTGGACCTTAGCAATCAGCCCCAGCATTTT | CAISVDLSNQPQHF
TRBJ1-2 | few | TRBV6-1 | . | TGTGCCAGCAGTCTATTCCCCTTTTCGACAGGCGGGTATGGCTACACCTTC | CASSLFPFSTGGYGYTF
TRBJ2-5 | . | TRBV6-1 | TRBD2 | TGTGCCAGCAGTTACCGCCGAGGGACTAGCGGGCAAGAGACCCAGTACTTC | CASSYRRGTSGQETQYF
TRBJ2-5 | once | TRBV12-3/TRBV12-4 | . | TGTGCCAGCAGTTTCGCGGGGTACCAAGAGACCCAGTACTTC | CASSFAGYQETQYF
TRBJ2-2 | medium-sized | TRBV4-1 | . | TGCGCCAGCAGCCCGACACCAACCGGGGAGCTGTTTTTT | CASSPTPTGELFF
TRBJ2-1 | . | TRBV30 | TRBD2 | TGTGCCTGGAGTGTACCAGCTAGCGGGAGGGGTGAGCAGTTCTTC | CAWSVPASGRGEQFF
TRBJ2-1 | few | TRBV12-3/TRBV12-4 | TRBD1 | TGTGCCAGCAGTGGACAGGGGATTGGGCCTGTGTTC | CASSGQGIGPVF
TRBJ2-3 | few | TRBV9 | . | TGTGCCAGCAGCGTAGGAGATGGGGGAGCGCGAAACACAGATACGCAGTATTTT | CASSVGDGGARNTDTQYF
TRBJ1-4 | few | TRBV30 | . | TGTGCCTCGTTACAGGGTTCGAGCGAAAAACTGTTTTTT | CASLQGSSEKLFF
TRBJ2-7 | . | TRBV10-2 | TRBD2 | TGCGCCAGCAGTGAGAAGATGCGGGACTATGAGCAGTACTTC | CASSEKMRDYEQYF
TRBJ1-2 | . | TRBV29-1 | . | TGCAGCGTTGGCTATGGCTACACCTTC | CSVGYGYTF
TRBJ2-5 | few | TRBV6-1 | . | TGTGCCAGCAGTGAAGCGCGAGAGACCCAGTACTTC | CASSEARETQYF
TRBJ2-1 | . | TRBV7-6 | . | TGTGCCAGCAGCTTGGGGTTGGGGGCGGGCCAAGAGACCCAGTTCTTC | CASSLGLGAGQETQFF
TRBJ2-1 | . | TRBV5-6 | TRBD2 | TGTGCCAGCAGCTTGCTAGCGGGGGCGAGGAATGAGCAGTTCTTC | CASSLLAGARNEQFF
TRBJ2-7 | . | TRBV6-9 | TRBD2 | TGTGCCAGCAGTTATGCCAGCGGGACCTCCTACGAGCAGTACTTC | CASSYASGTSYEQYF